Below, one T cell receptor beta chain is given with its context. What it binds is unknown. One end of the junction is discordant with germline, which a read error may explain. The length of the CDR3 is 13 residues. Germline CDR1 is LNHDA and CDR2 is SQIVND (reference sequence). Treg sorting used a CD4+CD25+CD127-/low gate. Full-length variable regions came from constant-region reverse primers plus semi-nested Nested Universal Primer A PCR. TCRdb passed the 5' RACE reads through MiXCR, listing each CDR3 protein once. The table records fewer than 55,000 distinct CDR3 sequences, roughly 23% of them present only once. General study results and limits: The larger-cohort validation was restricted to a single TCR beta V-J rearrangement rather than whole repertoires. Tumor memory CD4+ T cell TCR gene usage clustered with blood and lymph node memory CD4+ cells and lymph node naive CD4+ cells. Greatest tumor Treg TCR overlap was with tumor naive CD4+ cells.

This receptor was taken from a female donor with breast cancer. The chain couples TRBV19 to TRBJ2-7; unclear D gene. The source material was Tregs sorted from a lymph node. Here the CDR3 DNA reads TGCGCCAGTAGTGCTGGGTTTGGCTACGAGCAGTACTTC. It codes for CASSAGFGYEQYF.